Each of the 26 T cell receptor beta chains below was sequenced from the same sample in a study of cytomegalovirus exposure and HLA in healthy donors. With 60 Vbeta and 13 Jbeta primers, the PCR was carried out. Profiling relied on immunoSEQ multiplex PCR, and the TCRdb table lists in-frame clones only, not all of them. The profile shows roughly 78,000 clones, 63% of them singletons. Sequenced input: PBMCs. Every receptor here comes from a man aged 25 to 40 in good health and CMV-seropositive.

V gene TRBV28 combines with J gene TRBJ2-7, with 7 bases lining up with TRBD1. V was clipped by 6 bases and J by 5 bases; unmatched bases: 16. CDR3 length: 16 amino acids. Germline V CDR1 and CDR2: MDHEN, SYDVKM. The CDR3 DNA follows: TGTGCCAGCAGCGGACCCGACAGGGAATTTGGCCACGAGCAGTACTTC. The encoded protein is CASSGPDREFGHEQYF.

The V and J genes are TRBV6-1 and TRBJ2-7, with TRBD1 matching 10 bases. The CDR3 runs 14 residues. V lost 7 bases and J lost 3; bases outside the gene matches: 6. The germline CDR1 and CDR2 sequences are MNHNS and SASEGT. DNA for the CDR3: TGTGCCAGCAAGGGGGACAGGGGTCGCTACGAGCAGTACTTC. Amino acid sequence: CASKGDRGRYEQYF.

The genes are TRBV18 and TRBJ2-1; 10 bases are a match to TRBD1. CDR3 length: 19 amino acids. With V trimmed by 6 bases and J by 14 bases, 28 bases remained unmatched. Germline V lookup: CDR1 KGHSH, CDR2 LQKENI. This CDR3 reads CASSHDRGRSGKGRFYEFF. The CDR3 DNA reads TGTGCCAGCTCGCACGACAGGGGGCGAAGCGGGAAGGGTAGGTTTTATGAGTTCTTC.

The chain joins TRBV29-1 to TRBJ2-7; D uncertain. Germline CDR1 reads SQVTM; CDR2 reads ANQGSEA. The ends were cut back, 6 bases at V and 6 bases at J, with 9 bases in the middle. This CDR3 region has 10 residues. This CDR3 is CSVRFGEQYF. In DNA form, the CDR3 reads TGCAGCGTCCGTTTCGGCGAGCAGTACTTC.

This chain links TRBV14 with TRBJ1-4; the D gene is possibly TRBD1 (5 bases). The CDR3 contains 14 residues. V was trimmed by 3 bases and J by 3 bases, leaving 8 bases between them. Germline V gene sequence: CDR1 SGHDN, CDR2 FVKESK. The CDR3 nucleotides read TGTGCCAGCAGCCACAGGGTTGCTAATGAAAAACTGTTTTTT. It translates to CASSHRVANEKLFF.

The gene calls are TRBV28 and TRBJ2-7, with 7 bases identical to TRBD1. Per the germline V gene, CDR1 is MDHEN and CDR2 is SYDVKM. The CDR3 spans 15 residues. Losses at the gene ends were 4 bases for V and 0 bases for J; bases not matched to a gene: 6. For the CDR3, the DNA is TGTGCCAGCAGTTCATTGACAGGGACCTCCTACGAGCAGTACTTC. It encodes CASSSLTGTSYEQYF.

The chain recombines TRBV30 with TRBJ1-5; D is possibly TRBD1 (5 bases). CDR1 GTSNPN and CDR2 SVGIG come from the germline V gene (reference sequence). Deletions cut 3 bases from V and 1 base from J, with 7 bases between. This CDR3 has 13 residues. DNA for the CDR3: TGTGCCTGGAGCGGGGGAAGCAATCAGCCCCAGCATTTT. Translation gives CAWSGGSNQPQHF.

The genes are TRBV6-5 and TRBJ1-6; D is unresolved. The CDR3 runs to 16 residues. In germline, CDR1 is MNHEY, CDR2 SVGAGI. Trimming left V 2 bases short and J 5 bases short, with 13 bases between. The CDR3 protein is CASSYGTPFNNSPLHF. CDR3 bases: TGTGCCAGCAGTTACGGCACCCCGTTTAATAATTCACCCCTCCACTTT.

This clone was found a few times. The chain recombines TRBV27 with TRBJ2-7, with 14 bases fitting TRBD2. V shed 5 bases, J shed 5 bases, and the junction held 8 bases outside the gene matches. The CDR3 runs to 16 residues. The V gene's germline CDR1 is MNHEY and CDR2 SMNVEV (reference sequence). The CDR3 loop reads CASSPGTSGRVNEQYF. CDR3 coding DNA: TGTGCCAGCAGTCCCGGGACTAGCGGGAGAGTTAACGAGCAGTACTTC.

The chain carries TRBV4-3 and TRBJ2-7, with unresolved D. V lost 0 bases to trimming and J lost 4 bases, with 22 bases between them. Germline loops: CDR1 LGHNA, CDR2 YSLEER. The CDR3 spans 18 residues. The CDR3 loop is CASSQDWPLTPESYEQYF. The CDR3 nucleotides are TGCGCCAGCAGCCAAGATTGGCCCCTGACACCTGAGTCTTACGAGCAGTACTTC.

This chain links TRBV19 with TRBJ2-2; a weak D match, TRBD2 (5 bases). Germline loops: CDR1 LNHDA, CDR2 SQIVND (reference sequence). The CDR3 has 16 residues. The ends were cut back, 7 bases at V and 4 bases at J, with 19 bases in the middle. This chain's CDR3 is CASKIGDGIGTGELFF. The CDR3 coding sequence is TGTGCCAGTAAAATTGGTGACGGGATCGGCACCGGGGAGCTGTTTTTT.

This rearrangement joins TRBV6-6 to TRBJ2-7; TRBD1 matches 8 bases. Unmatched junction bases numbered 6, after V lost 4 bases and J lost 7 bases. Per germline, CDR1 MNHNY and CDR2 SVGAGI (reference sequence). This CDR3 comprises 13 residues. CDR3 in DNA: TGTGCCAGCAGTTTTCAGGGGGCTGGGGAGCAGTACTTC. Translating it yields CASSFQGAGEQYF.

The chain uses TRBV29-1 and TRBJ2-5; D is unresolved. This CDR3 has 13 amino acids. The V gene lost 4 bases and the J gene lost 1 base, with 10 bases spanning the gap. Germline-derived CDR1 and CDR2 are SQVTM and ANQGSEA. The CDR3, as DNA: TGCAGCGTTGGAATACTGCCCCAAGAGACCCAGTACTTC. Amino acids: CSVGILPQETQYF.

J is TRBJ2-1 and V is TRBV11-3, with 13 positions matching TRBD2. CDR1 is SGHNT, CDR2 YENEEA, per germline. V was clipped by 5 bases and J by 4 bases; unmatched bases: 8. The CDR3 extends over 17 amino acids. The CDR3 protein is CASSIATSGGLYNEQFF. The DNA of the CDR3 is TGTGCCAGCAGCATCGCGACTAGCGGGGGGCTATACAATGAGCAGTTCTTC.

The rearrangement joins TRBV28 to TRBJ1-4; unclear D gene. The germline V gene has CDR1 MDHEN and CDR2 SYDVKM. V lost 7 bases and J 2 bases, leaving 11 bases between the germline ends. This CDR3 is 14 amino acids long. CDR3 sequence reads: CASNSVFTNEKLFF. CDR3 sequence (DNA): TGTGCCAGCAATAGCGTTTTTACTAATGAAAAACTGTTTTTT. Filled out from reference TRBV28 and TRBJ1-4, the complete variable domain reads DVKVTQSSRYLVKRTGEKVFLECVQDMDHENMFWYRQDPGLGLRLIYFSYDVKMKEKGDIPEGYSVSREKKERFSLILESASTNQTSMYLCASNSVFTNEKLFFGSGTQLSVL.

In regard to this clone: This sample includes further DNA sequences coding for the same CDR3. J is TRBJ1-1 and V is TRBV29-1; D gene ambiguous. This CDR3 region has 11 residues. Looked up from germline, CDR1 is SQVTM and CDR2 is ANQGSEA. V was shortened by 7 bases and J by 4 bases, with 10 bases between the two germline ends. The chain's CDR3 is CSGQGGTEAFF. CDR3 DNA sequence: TGCAGCGGGCAAGGAGGCACTGAAGCTTTCTTT.

The rearrangement links TRBV6-6 to TRBJ2-3; TRBD2 matches 8 bases. The CDR3 extends over 16 amino acids. The germline V gene has CDR1 MNHNY and CDR2 SVGAGI (reference sequence). The trim removed 7 bases at V and 6 bases at J, leaving 15 bases unmatched. CDR3 amino acids: CASIGAKAGARDTQYF. Written as DNA, the CDR3 is TGTGCCAGCATAGGGGCTAAAGCGGGAGCTAGGGATACGCAGTATTTT.

This clone was observed a few times. V and J are TRBV7-9 and TRBJ1-1, with 7 bases lining up with TRBD1. V gave up 4 bases and J gave up 0 bases; unmatched junction bases: 5. This CDR3 region has 15 residues. Germline values: CDR1 SEHNR, CDR2 FQNEAQ (reference sequence). The CDR3 loop reads CASSSRDSVNTEAFF. The CDR3 DNA follows: TGTGCCAGCAGCTCTCGGGACAGCGTGAACACTGAAGCTTTCTTT.

This clone has only a few counts. This chain connects TRBV11-3 to TRBJ2-7; 10 nucleotides line up with TRBD2. CDR3 size: 16 residues. J gave up 3 bases and V 5 bases, and 10 bases lay outside the gene matches. The germline V gene encodes CDR1 SGHNT and CDR2 YENEEA. CDR3 loop: CASSPYPSSGSYEQYF. The CDR3 coding sequence is TGTGCCAGCAGCCCTTACCCTTCTAGCGGGAGCTACGAGCAGTACTTC.

This clone came up a few times. This rearrangement joins TRBV30 to TRBJ1-6, with a weak D call TRBD1 (5 bases). Trimming pared 8 bases from V and 9 bases from J, leaving 17 bases between. The length of the CDR3 is 13 residues. The V gene's germline CDR1 is GTSNPN and CDR2 SVGIG (reference sequence). The CDR3, as DNA: TGTGCCGGAGGCGGGGGGAGGAGTTCACCCCTCCACTTT. Protein sequence: CAGGGGRSSPLHF.

This sequence joins TRBV4-1 and TRBJ1-2, with 7 bases lining up with TRBD1. The CDR3 spans 17 residues. With 5 bases clipped from V and 2 bases from J, the junction kept 14 bases outside the gene matches. Germline CDR1 MGHRA, CDR2 YSYEKL. The CDR3 is CASSEQRTGTVNYGYTF. The CDR3 nucleotides read TGCGCCAGCAGCGAACAAAGAACCGGGACAGTAAACTATGGCTACACCTTC.

V is TRBV7-8 and J is TRBJ2-2; 11 nucleotides line up with TRBD2. V trimming: 1 base; J trimming: 6 bases; junction bases outside the gene matches: 16. From germline, CDR1 is SGHVS and CDR2 FQNEAQ. The CDR3 covers 20 residues. The CDR3 protein is CASSLEGLAGGHPGSGELFF. In nucleotides, the CDR3 is TGTGCCAGCAGCTTAGAAGGCCTAGCGGGAGGCCACCCGGGGTCCGGGGAGCTGTTTTTT.

This chain connects TRBV28 to TRBJ2-4; maybe TRBD1 (5 bases). V lost 2 bases, J lost 2 bases, and 13 bases lay in between. The germline V gene encodes CDR1 MDHEN and CDR2 SYDVKM. CDR3 length: 16 amino acids. Here the CDR3 DNA reads TGTGCCAGCAGTTTAGGGGCAGTTCCTACCAAAAACATTCAGTACTTC. Amino acids: CASSLGAVPTKNIQYF.

V and J are TRBV27 and TRBJ2-2; D remains unclear. Trimming stripped 2 bases from V and 2 bases from J, with 6 bases between. This CDR3 is built from 14 residues. Germline V lookup: CDR1 MNHEY, CDR2 SMNVEV (reference sequence). The CDR3 sequence: CASSLVYNTGELFF. In DNA, the CDR3 is TGTGCCAGCAGTTTAGTCTATAACACCGGGGAGCTGTTTTTT.

This clone showed up just once. Here the CDR3 reads CASSETGALHYGYTF. As DNA, the CDR3 is TGCGCCAGCAGCGAAACAGGGGCCCTACACTATGGCTACACCTTC. The rearrangement links TRBV5-1 to TRBJ1-2, with 7 positions matching TRBD1. V shed 4 bases and J 3 bases; nucleotides not matched to a gene: 9. The CDR3 is made up of 15 amino acids. Germline CDR1 reads SGHRS; CDR2 reads YFSETQ.

The genes are TRBV28 and TRBJ2-3, with TRBD1 identical over 8 bases. V was clipped by 3 bases and J by 5 bases; unmatched bases: 4. The CDR3 length is 14 residues. Germline values: CDR1 MDHEN, CDR2 SYDVKM. The CDR3 spells CASSLDREIDTQYF. Here the CDR3 DNA reads TGTGCCAGCAGTTTGGACAGGGAGATAGATACGCAGTATTTT.